Below, 15 T cell receptor beta chains from the same sample are listed, as sequenced in a study of vaccination and CD4 T cells after COVID-19. For these receptors, no antigen is known. Cultured CD4+ T-cell DNA underwent Oncomine TCR Beta short-read sequencing. TCRdb passed the PCR reads through MiXCR, listing each CDR3 protein once. The sample lists approximately 17,000 distinct CDR3 sequences, less than 70% occurring once. Treatment denoted: roughly 10-day PBMC culture with coronavirus spike peptide pools or control peptides (ViraFEST assay). The sequencing used CD4+ T cells from blood, cultured in vitro, collected before SARS-CoV-2 vaccination. The source is a human donor who had recovered from COVID-19.

The rearrangement joins TRBV6-1 to TRBJ2-5; 8 nucleotides align to TRBD2. The CDR3 extends over 15 amino acids. The germline V gene has CDR1 MNHNS and CDR2 SASEGT. V shed 3 bases, J shed 2 bases, and the junction held 5 bases outside the gene matches. CDR3 in amino acids: CASSEEAGGQETQYF. The CDR3 DNA follows: TGTGCCAGCAGTGAGGAGGCGGGGGGACAAGAGACCCAGTACTTC.

This CDR3 reads CASSVGSGTGVLDTQYF. The CDR3 DNA reads as TGTGCCAGCAGTGTTGGTAGCGGGACAGGAGTTCTGGATACGCAGTATTTT. The chain combines TRBV2 with TRBJ2-3, with D perhaps matching TRBD1 or TRBD2 (8 bases each). V gave up 4 bases and J gave up 6 bases, with 23 bases separating them. This CDR3 is built from 17 residues. CDR1 SNHLY and CDR2 FYNNEI come from the germline V gene.

V and J are TRBV7-9 and TRBJ1-6; 8 nucleotides line up with TRBD1. There are 14 residues in the CDR3. V lost 4 bases to trimming and J lost 13 bases; unmatched junction nucleotides: 9. The germline CDR1 and CDR2 sequences are SEHNR and FQNEAQ (reference sequence). CDR3 in amino acids: CASSSTGEREPLHF. In nucleotides, the CDR3 is TGTGCCAGCAGCTCGACAGGGGAAAGGGAGCCCCTCCACTTT.

In nucleotides, the CDR3 is TGTGCCAGCAGCGGGGTCACCGGGGAGCTGTTTTTT. This sequence encodes CASSGVTGELFF. This chain uses TRBV7-8 with TRBJ2-2; D gene unclear. CDR3 length equals 12 residues. Germline-derived CDR1 and CDR2 are SGHVS and FQNEAQ. Between the trimmed V and J ends, which lost 5 bases and 4 bases, there was a span of 5 bases.

V gene TRBV28 combines with J gene TRBJ1-2; TRBD1 agrees at 8 bases. V gave up 5 bases and J gave up 4 bases; unmatched junction bases: 6. Germline V gene sequence: CDR1 MDHEN, CDR2 SYDVKM. There are 14 residues in the CDR3. CDR3 sequence: CASSTQGEAYGYTF. The CDR3 nucleotides are TGTGCCAGCAGTACACAGGGGGAGGCCTATGGCTACACCTTC.

This clonotype is medium-sized by share. The rearrangement links TRBV20-1 to TRBJ1-5; tentatively, D is TRBD1 (6 bases). The germline V gene has CDR1 DFQATT and CDR2 SNEGSKA (reference sequence). The CDR3 contains 13 residues. Trimming removed 0 bases at V and 7 bases at J, with 10 bases between. Written as DNA, the CDR3 is TGCAGTGCTAGAGATGGGGGGGGCCAGCCCCAGCATTTT. Translated: CSARDGGGQPQHF.

The chain carries TRBV20-1 and TRBJ1-3, with unresolved D. V gave up 3 bases and J gave up 2 bases, with 5 bases separating them. CDR1 is DFQATT, CDR2 SNEGSKA, per germline (reference sequence). CDR3 length: 12 residues. CDR3 in DNA: TGCAGTGCTAGGCACCCTGGAAACACCATATATTTT. Its protein is CSARHPGNTIYF.

This chain uses TRBV5-1 with TRBJ1-6; D not certain. The CDR3 totals 13 residues. Germline lookup yields CDR1 SGHRS and CDR2 YFSETQ. The V end was cut by 1 base, the J end by 8 bases, with 7 bases between. The CDR3 sequence is CASSLNEDSPLHF. In nucleotides, the CDR3 is TGCGCCAGCAGCTTGAACGAGGATTCACCCCTCCACTTT.

There are a few counts of this clonotype. This chain joins TRBV20-1 and TRBJ2-5; 14 bases fit TRBD2. This CDR3 is 19 amino acids long. Germline V gene lookup returns CDR1 DFQATT and CDR2 SNEGSKA (reference sequence). After removal of 6 bases from V and 0 bases from J, the junction contained 15 bases not matched to a gene. CDR3 loop: CSAILPGLAGVGYQETQYF. The CDR3 DNA reads TGCAGTGCGATTCTACCGGGACTAGCGGGAGTCGGGTACCAAGAGACCCAGTACTTC.

This clonotype occurred a few times. The chain employs TRBV7-6 and TRBJ1-4; D unresolved. In germline, CDR1 is SGHVS, CDR2 FNYEAQ. V was cut by 1 base and J by 3 bases, with 6 bases left in between. This CDR3 has 14 amino acids. The CDR3 is CASSLGDSNEKLFF. DNA for the CDR3: TGTGCCAGCAGCTTAGGCGATTCTAATGAAAAACTGTTTTTT. The whole variable domain, filled in from reference TRBV7-6 and TRBJ1-4, reads GAGVSQSPRYKVTKRGQDVALRCDPISGHVSLYWYRQALGQGPEFLTYFNYEAQQDKSGLPNDRFSAERPEGSISTLTIQRTEQRDSAMYRCASSLGDSNEKLFFGSGTQLSVL.

The chain joins TRBV7-2 to TRBJ2-2, with TRBD2 identical over 9 bases. After removal of 8 bases from V and 5 bases from J, the junction contained 12 bases not matched to a gene. Germline-derived CDR1 and CDR2 are SGHTA and FQGNSA. The CDR3 is made up of 16 amino acids. CDR3 DNA: TGTGCCAGCGTCCGGGGCGAAGCGGGAGGAACCGGGGAGCTGTTTTTT. Translation: CASVRGEAGGTGELFF.

The rearrangement uses TRBV21-1 and TRBJ2-1; TRBD1, the D gene given by the table, was not confirmed from the DNA. TRBV21-1 is a known pseudogene. This CDR3 has 17 amino acids. The CDR3 DNA reads TGTGCCAGCACCTTAGGGGTGGCGGAGAGCTCCTACAATGAGCAGTTCTTC. It specifies CASTLGVAESSYNEQFF.

The chain has TRBV9 and TRBJ2-1; D perhaps matches TRBD2 (6 bases). Germline lookup yields CDR1 SGDLS and CDR2 YYNGEE. Trimming left V 0 bases short and J 0 bases short, with 13 bases between. The CDR3 is 17 amino acids. CDR3 residues: CASSVDGGSGSYNEQFF. The CDR3 region has the DNA TGTGCCAGCAGCGTAGACGGGGGATCGGGCTCCTACAATGAGCAGTTCTTC. Based on the CDR3 plus reference TRBV9 and TRBJ2-1, the full variable domain is DSGVTQTPKHLITATGQRVTLRCSPRSGDLSVYWYQQSLDQGLQFLIQYYNGEERAKGNILERFSAQQFPDLHSELNLSSLELGDSALYFCASSVDGGSGSYNEQFFGPGTRLTVL.

This clonotype was observed a few times. V gene TRBV4-2 combines with J gene TRBJ1-1; D ambiguous. Trimming took 0 bases from V and 6 from J, leaving 11 bases between them. Germline V gene data show CDR1 as LGHNA and CDR2 as YNFKEQ. The CDR3 is 14 residues long. In DNA form, the CDR3 reads TGTGCCAGCAGCCAAGAGGGTGGTGTTGCTGAAGCTTTCTTT. The encoded protein is CASSQEGGVAEAFF.

In its sample, this clonotype was seen a few times. The chain is built from TRBV6-5 and TRBJ2-5, with D hard to call. In germline, CDR1 is MNHEY, CDR2 SVGAGI. This CDR3 has 14 residues. Trimming left V 6 bases short and J 5 bases short, with 16 bases between. DNA of the CDR3: TGTGCCAGCAGCTCCTCGGACCTTGACGAGACCCAGTACTTC. It yields the protein CASSSSDLDETQYF.